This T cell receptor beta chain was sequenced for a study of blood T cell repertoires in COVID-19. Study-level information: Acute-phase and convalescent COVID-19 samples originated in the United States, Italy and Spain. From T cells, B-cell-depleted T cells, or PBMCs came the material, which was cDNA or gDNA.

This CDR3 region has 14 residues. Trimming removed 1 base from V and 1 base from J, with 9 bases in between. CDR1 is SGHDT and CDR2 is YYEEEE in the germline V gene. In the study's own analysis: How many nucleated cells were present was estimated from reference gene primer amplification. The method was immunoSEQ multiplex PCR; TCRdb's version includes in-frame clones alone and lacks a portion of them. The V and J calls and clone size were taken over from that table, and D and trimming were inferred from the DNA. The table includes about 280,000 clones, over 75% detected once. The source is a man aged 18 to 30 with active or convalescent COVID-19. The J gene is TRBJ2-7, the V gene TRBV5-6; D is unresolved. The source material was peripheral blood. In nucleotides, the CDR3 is TGTGCCAGCAGCTTGAGCCTAGAATCCTACGAGCAGTACTTC. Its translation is CASSLSLESYEQYF.